The sequence of this T cell receptor beta chain was determined in a study of cytomegalovirus exposure and HLA in healthy donors. The V gene's germline CDR1 is MGHRA and CDR2 YSYEKL. This CDR3 region has 16 residues. Trimming stripped 4 bases from V and 1 base from J, with 16 bases between. Researchers ran the PCR with 60 Vbeta and 13 Jbeta primers. TCRdb's table, derived via immunoSEQ multiplex PCR, lists solely in-frame clones and lacks some. The table records some 36,000 clones, almost 70% of them present only once. The chain joins TRBV4-1 to TRBJ2-5; the D gene is possibly TRBD1 (6 bases). The receptor comes from a man younger than 45 in good health and CMV-seronegative. The sample was PBMCs. CDR3 residues: CASSRVGGRGQETQYF. DNA of the CDR3: TGCGCCAGCAGCCGCGTAGGGGGAAGGGGCCAAGAGACCCAGTACTTC.